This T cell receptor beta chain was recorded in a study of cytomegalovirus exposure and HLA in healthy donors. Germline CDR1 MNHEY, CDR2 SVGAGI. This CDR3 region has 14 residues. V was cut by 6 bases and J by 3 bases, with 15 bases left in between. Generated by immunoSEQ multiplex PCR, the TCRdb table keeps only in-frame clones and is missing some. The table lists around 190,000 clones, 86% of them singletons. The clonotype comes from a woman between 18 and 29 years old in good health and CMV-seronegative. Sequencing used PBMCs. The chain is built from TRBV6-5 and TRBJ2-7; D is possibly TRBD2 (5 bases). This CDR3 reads CASSRGPGVYEQYF. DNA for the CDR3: TGTGCCAGCAGCAGAGGCCCCGGGGTCTACGAGCAGTACTTC.